A selection of T cell receptor beta chains follows, all from one sample in a study of molecular identifiers for immune sequencing clone quantification. TCRdb reprocessed the PCR reads via MiXCR and lists one record per CDR3 protein. Of around 470,000 distinct CDR3 sequences in the sample, 20% to 25% were seen once. The sequenced material came from naive CD8+ T cells from blood, with Jurkat cell RNA spiked in. These receptors came from a human donor in good health. Some libraries in this study had Jurkat cell RNA spiked in. Both conserved end residues are part of each CDR3. A D gene is named only where the DNA matches it firmly. Where a row states a size, it is once, few, many or the class of an expanded clone; other rows omit it.

abundance | j_gene | v_gene | d_gene | CDR3aa | CDR3nt
. | TRBJ2-1 | TRBV30 | TRBD1 | CAWSAGTGPYNEQFF | TGTGCCTGGAGTGCTGGGACAGGACCCTACAATGAGCAGTTCTTC
many | TRBJ2-1 | TRBV6-1 | TRBD2 | CASSEVPSGPYNEQFF | TGTGCCAGCAGTGAAGTTCCTAGCGGGCCCTACAATGAGCAGTTCTTC
. | TRBJ2-7 | TRBV6-2/TRBV6-3 | TRBD1 | CASSYGKAETGHYEQYF | TGTGCCAGCAGTTACGGGAAAGCCGAGACAGGGCACTACGAGCAGTACTTC
. | TRBJ2-5 | TRBV2 | . | CASSPGARDEQYF | TGTGCCAGCAGCCCAGGAGCCCGGGATGAGCAGTACTTC
few | TRBJ1-3 | TRBV15 | TRBD1 | CATSREWGTGGADGNTIYF | TGTGCCACCAGCAGAGAATGGGGGACAGGGGGCGCGGATGGAAACACCATATATTTT
. | TRBJ2-1 | TRBV11-2 | TRBD2 | CASSQNPSGRANEQFF | TGTGCCAGCAGCCAAAACCCTAGCGGGAGGGCCAATGAGCAGTTCTTC
few | TRBJ2-5 | TRBV24-1 | . | CATSDAATGTLGETQYF | TGTGCCACCAGTGATGCGGCCACCGGGACTCTAGGGGAGACCCAGTACTTC
many | TRBJ2-7 | TRBV7-2 | . | CASSPTGPIPYEQYF | TGTGCCAGCAGCCCCACAGGGCCCATTCCCTACGAGCAGTACTTC
. | TRBJ2-1 | TRBV4-1 | TRBD2 | CASSQKRGVDEQFF | TGCGCCAGCAGCCAAAAACGGGGGGTGGATGAGCAGTTCTTC
few | TRBJ1-1 | TRBV4-1 | . | CASSQFEFLGTEAFF | TGCGCCAGCAGCCAATTCGAATTTTTGGGCACTGAAGCTTTCTTT
few | TRBJ1-1 | TRBV4-1 | . | CASSVGRRNTEAFF | TGCGCCAGCAGCGTGGGACGGCGGAACACTGAAGCTTTCTTT
. | TRBJ2-7 | TRBV30 | TRBD2 | CAWRPGLAGEGVTYEQYF | TGTGCCTGGAGACCGGGACTAGCGGGAGAAGGGGTCACCTACGAGCAGTACTTC
. | TRBJ2-7 | TRBV4-2 | TRBD1 | CASSQETGGMYEQYF | TGTGCCAGCAGCCAAGAAACAGGGGGCATGTACGAGCAGTACTTC
few | TRBJ2-5 | TRBV20-1 | TRBD2 | CSASGREQETQYF | TGCAGTGCTAGCGGGAGGGAACAAGAGACCCAGTACTTC
once | TRBJ2-4 | TRBV7-9 | . | CASSLAGRPGVVIQYF | TGTGCCAGCAGCTTGGCAGGCAGGCCAGGGGTTGTCATTCAGTACTTC
many | TRBJ2-4 | TRBV9 | . | CASSVATGNQNIQYF | TGTGCCAGCAGCGTAGCTACAGGCAACCAAAACATTCAGTACTTC
. | TRBJ1-1 | TRBV4-1 | . | CASSQIYGGGGENTEAFF | TGCGCCAGCAGCCAGATCTACGGGGGGGGGGGGGAGAACACTGAAGCTTTCTTT
. | TRBJ2-2 | TRBV19 | . | CASSYPYDTGELFF | TGTGCCAGTAGTTACCCATACGACACCGGGGAGCTGTTTTTT
few | TRBJ2-7 | TRBV7-2 | TRBD1 | CASSLGAGGRYEQYF | TGTGCCAGCAGCTTAGGGGCAGGGGGCAGGTACGAGCAGTACTTC
many | TRBJ1-1 | TRBV12-3/TRBV12-4 | TRBD1 | CASSPQGQVTEAFF | TGTGCCAGCAGCCCTCAGGGACAGGTGACTGAAGCTTTCTTT
few | TRBJ1-2 | TRBV27 | TRBD1 | CASSLSGGEYYGYTF | TGTGCCAGCAGTTTATCAGGGGGCGAATACTATGGCTACACCTTC
few | TRBJ2-7 | TRBV27 | . | CASSPPGAAYEQYF | TGTGCCAGCAGTCCCCCGGGGGCTGCCTACGAGCAGTACTTC
few | TRBJ2-5 | TRBV20-1 | TRBD1 | CSASPSTGVQETQYF | TGCAGTGCTAGTCCCTCAACAGGGGTCCAAGAGACCCAGTACTTC
. | TRBJ1-1 | TRBV6-5 | . | CASLRGWGNTEAFF | TGTGCCAGCCTTAGGGGGTGGGGAAATACTGAAGCTTTCTTT
. | TRBJ2-1 | TRBV4-3 | . | CASSQDKVSYNEQFF | TGCGCCAGCAGCCAGGACAAGGTTTCCTACAATGAGCAGTTCTTC
many | TRBJ2-3 | TRBV14 | . | CASSRVSPDTQYF | TGTGCCAGCAGCCGGGTCAGTCCAGATACGCAGTATTTT
. | TRBJ2-7 | TRBV7-9 | . | CASSSASREQYF | TGTGCCAGCAGCTCGGCTTCCAGGGAGCAGTACTTC
few | TRBJ2-2 | TRBV11-2 | TRBD1 | CASRSLQGEGTGELFF | TGTGCCAGCAGATCCCTCCAGGGGGAAGGCACCGGGGAGCTGTTTTTT
few | TRBJ2-5 | TRBV20-1 | . | CSARPGSLETQYF | TGCAGTGCTAGGCCGGGGAGCTTAGAGACCCAGTACTTC
many | TRBJ1-1 | TRBV5-1 | TRBD1 | CASSSKQGAMNTEAFF | TGCGCCAGCAGCTCCAAGCAGGGGGCCATGAACACTGAAGCTTTCTTT
. | TRBJ2-3 | TRBV12-3/TRBV12-4 | TRBD2 | CASSSGGSSTDTQYF | TGTGCCAGCAGTTCGGGGGGGAGTAGCACAGATACGCAGTATTTT
few | TRBJ2-3 | TRBV30 | TRBD2 | CAYDHSGGTDTQYF | TGTGCCTACGACCATAGCGGGGGCACAGATACGCAGTATTTT
many | TRBJ2-7 | TRBV4-3 | . | CASSLERGPSYEQYF | TGCGCCAGCAGCCTCGAGAGGGGTCCATCCTACGAGCAGTACTTC
. | TRBJ1-2 | TRBV27 | . | CASSSSENYGYTF | TGTGCCAGCAGTTCGTCAGAGAACTATGGCTACACCTTC
few | TRBJ2-1 | TRBV9 | . | CASSIESSYNEQFF | TGTGCCAGCAGCATCGAAAGCTCCTACAATGAGCAGTTCTTC
few | TRBJ2-1 | TRBV20-1 | TRBD2 | CSAGGTSWGEQFF | TGCAGTGCTGGCGGGACTAGCTGGGGTGAGCAGTTCTTC
. | TRBJ2-3 | TRBV20-1 | . | CSARDLRGGDTQYF | TGCAGTGCTAGAGATCTGCGGGGAGGAGATACGCAGTATTTT
many | TRBJ1-4 | TRBV12-3/TRBV12-4 | . | CASSTAHTGEKLFF | TGTGCCAGCAGCACAGCTCATACAGGGGAAAAACTGTTTTTT
few | TRBJ2-7 | TRBV6-2/TRBV6-3 | . | CASIHTGVFGTYEQYF | TGTGCCAGCATCCACACGGGCGTATTCGGAACCTACGAGCAGTACTTC
. | TRBJ2-2 | TRBV10-3 | . | CAISERTFGGGPGELFF | TGTGCCATCAGTGAGAGGACTTTCGGCGGCGGACCCGGGGAGCTGTTTTTT
few | TRBJ2-2 | TRBV19 | . | CASSYGSAGELFF | TGTGCCAGTTCTTACGGGAGTGCCGGGGAGCTGTTTTTT
. | TRBJ1-4 | TRBV2 | . | CASSAQFNEKLFF | TGTGCCAGCAGTGCACAGTTTAATGAAAAACTGTTTTTT
. | TRBJ2-5 | TRBV7-3 | . | CASSFGFGPQETQYF | TGTGCCAGCAGCTTTGGTTTCGGACCCCAAGAGACCCAGTACTTC